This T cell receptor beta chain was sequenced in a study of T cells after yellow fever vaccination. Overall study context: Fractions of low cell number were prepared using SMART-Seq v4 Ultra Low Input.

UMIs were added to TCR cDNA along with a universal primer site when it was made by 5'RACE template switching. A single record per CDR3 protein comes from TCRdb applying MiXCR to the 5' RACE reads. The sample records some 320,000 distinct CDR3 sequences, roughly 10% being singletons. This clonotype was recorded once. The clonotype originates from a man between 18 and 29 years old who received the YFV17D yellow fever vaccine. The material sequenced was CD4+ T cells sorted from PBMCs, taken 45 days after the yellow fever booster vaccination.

For the CDR3, the DNA is TGTGCCAGTACGCGGGGGGCTTCCGGAAAACTGTTTTTT. Translating gives CASTRGASGKLFF. The chain is built from TRBV25-1 and TRBJ1-4, with a tentative D call TRBD1 (6 bases). The ends were cut back, 9 bases at V and 10 bases at J, with 18 bases in the middle. CDR1 and CDR2 (germline): MGHDK, SYGVNS. The CDR3 totals 13 residues.